The entry below gives a single T cell receptor (beta chain) sequence along with its context. Random hexamers were used to reverse transcribe an amount of roughly 0.5 to 1 ug RNA. The immunoSEQ assay covered 54 Vbeta and 13 Jbeta segments for CDR3. TCRdb re-analysed the immunoSEQ multiplex PCR reads in MiXCR, keeping a single row per CDR3 protein. Among 250,000 to 300,000 distinct CDR3 sequences listed, 65% to 90% were seen once. Stable or active relapsing-remitting multiple sclerosis, untreated and meeting revised McDonald criteria, defined the controls. The source of the sample is a study of CD8 T cells in Susac syndrome. The V gene lost 6 bases and the J gene lost 3 bases, with 9 bases spanning the gap. Per germline, CDR1 MNHEY and CDR2 SVGEGT. The CDR3 runs to 12 residues.

V is TRBV6-2 or TRBV6-3 and J is TRBJ2-7; the D gene is possibly TRBD2 (5 bases). The sequence derives from a human donor with multiple sclerosis. Sequencing was done on a sample of CD8+ T cells from PBMCs. The CDR3 loop reads CASSETSYEQYF. The CDR3 coding sequence is TGTGCCAGCAGCGAAACTAGCTACGAGCAGTACTTC.